Sequencing of this T cell receptor (beta chain) was carried out in a study of cytomegalovirus exposure and HLA in healthy donors. Repertoires were generated with immunoSEQ multiplex PCR, while TCRdb's copy carries only in-frame clones and drops some. The sample carries around 260,000 clones, about 90% recorded once. Sequences were obtained from PBMCs. The clonotype was recovered from a woman aged 25 to 39 in good health and CMV-seronegative.

The CDR3 coding sequence is TGTGCCAGCAGACCACAACAGGGCCTCTCTGGAAACACCATATATTTT. Translated: CASRPQQGLSGNTIYF. This sequence joins TRBV6-6 and TRBJ1-3; D might be TRBD1 (6 bases). V lost 6 bases and J lost 0, with 15 bases in between. The V gene's germline CDR1 is MNHNY and CDR2 SVGAGI (reference sequence). The CDR3 loop spans 16 amino acids.